The present T cell receptor beta chain was sequenced within a study of T cell repertoires in cytomegalovirus infection. At the level of the study: Carrying CMV and the relevant HLA type showed in public TCR beta signatures.

Per the germline V gene, CDR1 is SEHNR and CDR2 is FQNEAQ (reference sequence). The CDR3 length is 16 residues. The V and J ends lost 2 bases and 2 bases, in that order; junction bases with no gene match: 6. Via MiXCR, TCRdb re-called the reads, giving one row per CDR3 protein. Of some 97,000 distinct CDR3 sequences in the sample, under 25% were seen once. The sequencing sample was made of CD8+ T cells from PBMCs. The TCR comes from a human donor in good health (CMV status not recorded). Some clones in this sample may be carry-over from other donors' samples. The V and J genes are TRBV7-9 and TRBJ2-5; 9 nucleotides line up with TRBD1. CDR3 nucleotides: TGTGCCAGCAGCTTACAGACAGGGGGTATTCAAGAGACCCAGTACTTC. It codes for CASSLQTGGIQETQYF.